The 21 T cell receptor beta chains reported below all come from one sample, sequenced in a study of naive and memory T cell subsets. The beta constant-region primer was an equimolar mix of two oligonucleotides covering TRBC1 and TRBC2. Ligated cDNA was amplified by four rounds of PCR with nested alpha and beta constant-region primers and SP2. TCRdb processed the UMI-ligation and nested PCR reads anew with MiXCR; each CDR3 protein has one entry. The sample lists 85,000 or so distinct CDR3 sequences, around 9% occurring once. Input material: naive CD8+ T cells from blood. Receptors were obtained from a human donor in good health.

The chain is built from TRBV5-5 and TRBJ2-7; TRBD1 aligns across 7 bases. CDR3 size: 14 residues. J lost 2 bases, V lost 4 bases, and 6 bases had no gene match. CDR1 is SGHKS, CDR2 YYEKEE, per germline (reference sequence). CDR3 nucleotides: TGTGCCAGCAGCCGTGACAGGGAGACCTACGAGCAGTACTTC. Its translation is CASSRDRETYEQYF.

This clonotype was detected a few times. This chain joins TRBV10-3 and TRBJ2-2, with TRBD2 matching 10 bases. The CDR3 is 15 residues long. Germline V lookup: CDR1 ENHRY, CDR2 SYGVKD. J lost 5 bases, V lost 4 bases, and 4 bases had no gene match. CDR3 DNA: TGTGCCATCAGTGTGGGTAGCGGGAGGACCGGGGAGCTGTTTTTT. This codes for CAISVGSGRTGELFF.

The V call is TRBV7-2, the J call TRBJ2-3; 8 nucleotides match TRBD2. This CDR3 is 18 amino acids long. In germline, CDR1 is SGHTA, CDR2 FQGNSA. The J segment lost 3 bases and the V segment lost 1 base, leaving 12 bases of the junction unmatched. Written as DNA, the CDR3 is TGTGCCAGCAGCTTAGAGTTTATCAGCGGGAGTAGGACAGATACGCAGTATTTT. It codes for CASSLEFISGSRTDTQYF.

The chain's CDR3 is CASSYSTAEAFF. CDR3 sequence (DNA): TGTGCCAGCAGTTACAGTACCGCTGAAGCTTTCTTT. The V gene is TRBV2, the J gene TRBJ1-1; D gene unclear. This CDR3 is built from 12 residues. V lost 5 bases and J lost 6, with 10 bases in between. The germline CDR1 and CDR2 sequences are SNHLY and FYNNEI.

This clonotype was seen ten or more times. This chain uses TRBV7-2 with TRBJ2-7; D gene unclear. CDR1 and CDR2 from the germline V gene are SGHTA and FQGNSA. CDR3 length: 12 residues. V lost 1 base to trimming and J lost 7 bases, with 8 bases between them. The CDR3 loop reads CASSLEPLEQYF. CDR3 bases: TGTGCCAGCAGCTTAGAGCCCTTAGAGCAGTACTTC.

The chain employs TRBV5-1 and TRBJ1-6; D possibly corresponds to TRBD1 (5 bases). CDR3 length: 18 amino acids. Germline V gene lookup returns CDR1 SGHRS and CDR2 YFSETQ. Between the trimmed V and J ends, which lost 1 base and 3 bases, there was a span of 17 bases. In DNA, the CDR3 is TGCGCCAGCAGCTTGATGGGGCGGACTTACGACTATAATTCACCCCTCCACTTT. This codes for CASSLMGRTYDYNSPLHF.

This clonotype was counted ten times or more. This rearrangement joins TRBV6-6 to TRBJ2-7, with TRBD2 matching over 9 bases. J gave up 2 bases and V 6 bases, and 8 bases lay outside the gene matches. The CDR3 has 15 amino acids. Germline-derived CDR1 and CDR2 are MNHNY and SVGAGI (reference sequence). CDR3: CASSQPSGIPYEQYF. The CDR3 DNA sequence: TGTGCCAGCAGCCAGCCTAGCGGGATTCCCTACGAGCAGTACTTC.

A few counts support this clonotype. This chain links TRBV28 with TRBJ1-6, with D possibly matching TRBD1 (5 bases). Per germline, CDR1 MDHEN and CDR2 SYDVKM. The CDR3 covers 16 residues. V gave up 7 bases and J gave up 0 bases, with 13 bases separating them. CDR3 nucleotide sequence: TGTGCCAGCAACCCCCCAGGGAGCTCCTATAATTCACCCCTCCACTTT. Its protein is CASNPPGSSYNSPLHF.

This clonotype was seen a few times. The chain carries TRBV7-9 and TRBJ2-2, with D tentatively TRBD2 (5 bases). V was cut by 11 bases and J by 3 bases, with 16 bases left in between. Germline assignment: CDR1 SEHNR and CDR2 FQNEAQ (reference sequence). This CDR3 has 14 amino acids. The CDR3 DNA reads as TGTGCCGGCCGACGGGGAGTTGACACCGGGGAGCTGTTTTTT. Translating gives CAGRRGVDTGELFF.

This rearrangement joins TRBV7-9 to TRBJ2-7, with TRBD2 matching 10 bases. The CDR3 length is 16 residues. CDR1 and CDR2 (germline): SEHNR, FQNEAQ (reference sequence). Trimming cost V 6 bases and J 6 bases; bases outside gene matches: 14. CDR3: CASSISAGGPSSEQYF. The CDR3 DNA reads TGTGCCAGCAGTATTTCAGCGGGAGGGCCATCAAGCGAGCAGTACTTC.

The rearrangement links TRBV7-9 to TRBJ2-7; D not certain. V lost 5 bases to trimming and J lost 4 bases, with 9 bases between them. Germline CDR1 is SEHNR and CDR2 is FQNEAQ (reference sequence). The CDR3 totals 12 residues. DNA for the CDR3: TGTGCCAGCAGCCGAGCCGTTTACGAGCAGTACTTC. It is translated as CASSRAVYEQYF.

J is TRBJ2-3 and V is TRBV30, with D uncertain. V was clipped by 5 bases and J by 0 bases, with 6 bases between them. The CDR3 extends over 12 amino acids. The germline CDR1 and CDR2 sequences are GTSNPN and SVGIG (reference sequence). The CDR3 DNA reads as TGTGCCTGGGGCCCTAGCACAGATACGCAGTATTTT. Protein: CAWGPSTDTQYF.

The rearrangement links TRBV7-9 to TRBJ1-1; unclear D gene. CDR3 length: 13 amino acids. Germline V lookup: CDR1 SEHNR, CDR2 FQNEAQ (reference sequence). The V end lost 5 bases, the J end lost 1 base, and 8 bases lay between the germline ends. CDR3 region: CASSATTNTEAFF. As DNA, the CDR3 is TGTGCCAGCAGCGCGACAACGAACACTGAAGCTTTCTTT.

Regarding this clonotype: This sequence may be a read error, since a much larger clone differs from it by one base. The chain uses TRBV7-8 and TRBJ1-1; 9 positions match TRBD1. After removal of 5 bases from V and 7 bases from J, the junction contained 11 bases not matched to a gene. The germline CDR1 and CDR2 sequences are SGHVS and FQNEAQ. There are 15 residues in the CDR3. The CDR3 DNA reads as TGTGCCAGCAGCCCCCATGGGACAGGGACGAATGAAGCTTTCTTT. It yields the protein CASSPHGTGTNEAFF.

This clonotype was seen at least ten times. The chain combines TRBV7-2 with TRBJ2-7; 7 bases agree with TRBD1. The CDR3 covers 15 residues. Losses at the gene ends were 5 bases for V and 0 bases for J; bases not matched to a gene: 7. In germline, CDR1 is SGHTA, CDR2 FQGNSA. In DNA, the CDR3 is TGTGCCAGCAGCCGCAACCGGGACAGCTCCTACGAGCAGTACTTC. Protein product: CASSRNRDSSYEQYF.

This clonotype showed up just a few times. The chain carries TRBV5-1 and TRBJ2-5; 8 nucleotides match TRBD1. The CDR3 loop spans 14 amino acids. The germline CDR1 and CDR2 sequences are SGHRS and YFSETQ. The V and J ends lost 4 bases and 5 bases, in that order; junction bases with no gene match: 7. CDR3 in DNA: TGCGCCAGCAGCGACCGGACAGGGCTTGAGACCCAGTACTTC. Amino acids: CASSDRTGLETQYF. Variable domain in full (rest from reference TRBV5-1 and TRBJ2-5): KAGVTQTPRYLIKTRGQQVTLSCSPISGHRSVSWYQQTPGQGLQFLFEYFSETQRNKGNFPGRFSGRQFSNSRSEMNVSTLELGDSALYLCASSDRTGLETQYFGPGTRLLVL.

The genes are TRBV23-1 and TRBJ1-5; 9 bases line up with TRBD1. TRBV23-1 belongs to the ORF category, with a function that is uncertain. The length of the CDR3 is 16 residues. With V trimmed by 9 bases and J by 5 bases, 14 bases remained unmatched. CDR3 residues: CARDPRDREMHQPQHF. The CDR3 coding sequence is TGCGCCAGAGACCCACGGGACAGGGAAATGCATCAGCCCCAGCATTTT.

This clonotype was observed a handful of times. The chain joins TRBV30 to TRBJ2-5; maybe TRBD1 (7 bases). Trimming took 5 bases from V and 4 from J, leaving 17 bases between them. From germline, CDR1 is GTSNPN and CDR2 SVGIG (reference sequence). CDR3 length equals 14 residues. The CDR3, as DNA: TGTGCCTGGGGGTTTGGAGGGGGCGCAGAGACCCAGTACTTC. Amino acids: CAWGFGGGAETQYF.

There are many counts of this clonotype. The gene calls are TRBV9 and TRBJ1-2; 8 bases align to TRBD1. Trimming at V came to 0 bases and at J to 0 bases, leaving 4 bases not matched to a gene. The CDR3 is 16 amino acids. Germline V gene lookup returns CDR1 SGDLS and CDR2 YYNGEE. The CDR3 sequence: CASSVDRDRPNYGYTF. CDR3 sequence (DNA): TGTGCCAGCAGCGTAGACCGGGACAGGCCTAACTATGGCTACACCTTC. Filled out from reference TRBV9 and TRBJ1-2, the complete variable domain reads DSGVTQTPKHLITATGQRVTLRCSPRSGDLSVYWYQQSLDQGLQFLIQYYNGEERAKGNILERFSAQQFPDLHSELNLSSLELGDSALYFCASSVDRDRPNYGYTFGSGTRLTVV.

This clonotype was detected a few times. This rearrangement joins TRBV5-1 to TRBJ2-2, with 8 nucleotides matching TRBD1. The ends lost 4 bases at V and 4 bases at J; junction bases unmatched: 9. Germline V gene data show CDR1 as SGHRS and CDR2 as YFSETQ. The CDR3 length is 16 residues. The CDR3 here is CASSTRTGISTGELFF. The CDR3 coding sequence is TGCGCCAGCAGCACCAGGACAGGGATAAGCACCGGGGAGCTGTTTTTT. The complete variable domain, with remaining parts taken from reference TRBV5-1 and TRBJ2-2, reads KAGVTQTPRYLIKTRGQQVTLSCSPISGHRSVSWYQQTPGQGLQFLFEYFSETQRNKGNFPGRFSGRQFSNSRSEMNVSTLELGDSALYLCASSTRTGISTGELFFGEGSRLTVL.

This clonotype came up many times. This chain uses TRBV30 with TRBJ2-1, with D perhaps matching TRBD2 (5 bases). The CDR3 covers 15 residues. Trimming took off 0 bases at V and 3 bases at J, with 12 bases between the two ends. Germline loops: CDR1 GTSNPN, CDR2 SVGIG (reference sequence). The CDR3 region has the DNA TGTGCCTGGAGTGTGTCTGCGGGCCACTACAATGAGCAGTTCTTC. It yields the protein CAWSVSAGHYNEQFF.